This T cell receptor beta chain came from a study of T cells after yellow fever vaccination (dated by TCRdb to about 2019). Regarding the complete study: The SMART-Seq v4 Ultra Low Input RNA kit was used to prepare libraries from fractions with low cell numbers. To follow T-cell clones before and after primary and booster YFV17D yellow fever vaccination, bulk TCR alpha and beta repertoires were sequenced over time. Bulk PBMC replicates and cell subsets were isolated from blood drawn at multiple timepoints before and after both primary and secondary immunization. Two healthy male donors made up the cohort, one aged 18 to 30 years and the other aged 30 to 40 years. What the research found in general, with its limitations: A small share of clonotypes was detected in both CD4 and CD8 compartments, with the overlap likely arising from convergent recombination. Because abundant contaminating clonotypes from the bulk population could be contained in FACS-sorted repertoires, computational filtering was required. The secondary T-cell response was weaker than the primary response but faster, peaking on day 5 instead of day 15. The study included only a couple of donors, which limits how far the findings can be generalized. Most clones expanded after primary vaccination were re-detected after the booster (almost 97% of CD4 and 88% of CD8), suggesting broad memory maintenance.

There are a few counts of this clonotype. What this receptor recognizes is not known. One base away there is no much larger clone; base qualities are not given. The treatment or condition label corresponds to: live attenuated yellow fever vaccine strain. Two biological replicates of bulk PBMCs were collected at each blood-draw timepoint. A standard Ficoll-Paque protocol was used to isolate PBMCs from peripheral blood. RNA was extracted with TriZol from bulk PBMCs, CD4 and CD8 fractions, and dextramer-positive and dextramer-negative fractions. Synthesis of TCR cDNA relied on 5'RACE template switching, a step that introduced a universal primer site along with unique molecular identifiers. Priming of cDNA synthesis was performed from both the TCR alpha and TCR beta constant segments. Library amplification used two PCR steps, and the second PCR step added sample barcodes and sequencing adapters. Libraries were sequenced on Illumina HiSeq 2500 (2x100 bp) or NovaSeq (2x150 bp). As for the original processing: MIGEC was used to demultiplex reads and collapse the reads into UMI consensus sequences, and MiXCR was used for V(D)J alignment. Vaccine-responding clonotypes were defined with edgeR using replicate PBMC samples, requiring FDR below 0.01 and a log2 fold change above 5 up to day 15. Each bulk clonotype received a CD4 or CD8 identity based on whether the sequenced CD4 or CD8 repertoire contained that clonotype at higher abundance. The public reads were run again by TCRdb, first through fastp at Q25 and then through MiXCR, and only productive beta chains were kept. Rows matching on CDR3 protein sequence are summarized as one entry with the most common DNA and genes. These V and J calls derive from TCRdb rather than the authors' analysis. Present in this sample are approximately 550,000 distinct CDR3 sequences, about a fifth of which were seen just once. The ten largest clones capture more than 13% of the sample.

CDR3 length: 12 amino acids, cysteine to phenylalanine. This entry keeps only the CDR3 DNA: 36 bases, framed from base 1. CDR1 and CDR2 are drawn from the germline V gene: MNHEY, SVGEGT. V is pared back by 8 bases and J by 2 bases, with 10 bases lying between the germline termini. The chain is assembled from TRBV6-2 or TRBV6-3 and TRBJ2-7; TRBD1 is perhaps the D gene, given 5 matching bases. Sample: PBMCs, taken 15 days after the yellow fever booster vaccination. The sequence was collected from a man younger than 40 who received the YFV17D yellow fever vaccine. The DNA is TGTGCCAGCGGTGACAGACCCTACGAGCAGTACTTC. Its amino acids are CASGDRPYEQYF.